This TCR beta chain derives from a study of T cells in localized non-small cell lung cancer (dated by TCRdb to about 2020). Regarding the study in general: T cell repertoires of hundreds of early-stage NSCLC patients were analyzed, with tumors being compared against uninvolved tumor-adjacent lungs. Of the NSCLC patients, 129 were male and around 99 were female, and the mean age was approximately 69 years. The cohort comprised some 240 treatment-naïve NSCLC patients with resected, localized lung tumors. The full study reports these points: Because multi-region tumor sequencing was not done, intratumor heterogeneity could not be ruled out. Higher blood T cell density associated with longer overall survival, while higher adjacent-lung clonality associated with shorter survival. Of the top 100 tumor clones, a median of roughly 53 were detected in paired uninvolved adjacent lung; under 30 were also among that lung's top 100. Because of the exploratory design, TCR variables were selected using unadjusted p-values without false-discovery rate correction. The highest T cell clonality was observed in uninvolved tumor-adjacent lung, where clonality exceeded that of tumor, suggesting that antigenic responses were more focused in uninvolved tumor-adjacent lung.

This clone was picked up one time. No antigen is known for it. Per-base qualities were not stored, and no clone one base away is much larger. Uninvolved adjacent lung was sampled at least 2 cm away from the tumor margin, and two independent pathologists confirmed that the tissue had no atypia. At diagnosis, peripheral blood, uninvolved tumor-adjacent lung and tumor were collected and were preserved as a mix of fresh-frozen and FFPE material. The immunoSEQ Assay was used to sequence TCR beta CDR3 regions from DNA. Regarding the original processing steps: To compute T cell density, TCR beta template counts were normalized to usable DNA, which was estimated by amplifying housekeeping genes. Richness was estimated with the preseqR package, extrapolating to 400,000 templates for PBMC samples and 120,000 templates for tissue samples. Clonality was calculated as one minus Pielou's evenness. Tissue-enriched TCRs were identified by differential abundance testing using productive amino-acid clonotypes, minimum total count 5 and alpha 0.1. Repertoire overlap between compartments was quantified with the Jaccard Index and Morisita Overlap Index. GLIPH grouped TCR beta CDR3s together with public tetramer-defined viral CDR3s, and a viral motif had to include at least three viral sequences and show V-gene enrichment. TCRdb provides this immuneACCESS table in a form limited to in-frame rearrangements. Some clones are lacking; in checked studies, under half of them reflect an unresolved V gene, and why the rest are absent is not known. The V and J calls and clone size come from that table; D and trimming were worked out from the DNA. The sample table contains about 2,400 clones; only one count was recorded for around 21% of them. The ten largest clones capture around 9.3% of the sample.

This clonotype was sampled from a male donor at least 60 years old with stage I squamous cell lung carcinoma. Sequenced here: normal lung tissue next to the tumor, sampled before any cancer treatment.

CDR3 loop: CASSFSYVPEFF. At the DNA level, the sequence is TGTGCCAGCAGTTTCTCATACGTCCCGGAGTTCTTC. The chain was built from TRBV28 and TRBJ2-1; there is no confident call for the D gene. The CDR3 sequence holds 12 residues, the cysteine and phenylalanine included. Left in the record is the CDR3 DNA by itself, 36 bases read in frame from the first base. V lost 3 bases and J lost 14 bases; the stretch between them is 14 bases long. For CDR1 and CDR2, the germline V gene lists MDHEN and SYDVKM.